A selection of T cell receptor beta chains follows, all from one sample in a study of beta chain features in type 1 diabetes. Assay used: immunoSEQ multiplex PCR; TCRdb lists only in-frame clones, some missing. The sample yields some 250,000 clones, over 11% seen once. The sequencing sample was made of naive CD4+ T cells from blood. These TCRs come from a man aged 30-40 years with type 1 diabetes. Each CDR3 is given without its conserved first and last residue. Each record gives: clone size, V gene, CDR3 protein. Expanded clones are given a class, and other clones once, few, many or no size at all.

few | TRBV4-1 | ASSQASIAGGLETQY
few | TRBV5-4 | ASSLDRNTEAF
- | TRBV5-6 | ASSFTGFSYEQY
- | TRBV19 | ASSFRTSGSHNEQF
few | TRBV7-9 | ASSFRGVQQETQY
- | TRBV29-1 | SAAAGGGNQPQH
- | TRBV28 | ASSDVQGWTGELF
few | TRBV11-3 | ASSLGQNQPQH
- | TRBV5-4 | ASMEGGLAGGVNEQF
few | TRBV12-5 | ASGPGQANTEAF
few | TRBV27 | ASSPGLGQTQY
- | TRBV6-1 | ASSEAGRQETQY
- | TRBV27 | ASSPTGDLRGEQY
few | TRBV4-1 | ASSQTGGDQPQH
few | TRBV28 | ASSPLGQGNSNQPQH
- | TRBV9 | ASSRDGGVDTQY
few | TRBV5-1 | ASSLEFRLAGGTYEQY
few | TRBV13 | ASSLGEIGYNEQF
few | TRBV12-5 | ASARTSGTDTQY